Below are 21 T cell receptor beta chains sequenced from a single sample in a study of lymphopenia after photon versus proton radiotherapy. The method was immunoSEQ multiplex PCR; TCRdb's version includes in-frame clones alone and lacks a portion of them. The sample has about 70,000 clones, roughly 90% seen once. The source was peripheral blood, collected from a patient treated with photon-based radiotherapy. The receptor set was obtained from a woman between 35 and 50 years old with cholangiocarcinoma.

The genes are TRBV5-5 and TRBJ1-2; the D gene is possibly TRBD1 (6 bases). Germline CDR1 SGHKS, CDR2 YYEKEE (reference sequence). The CDR3 has 15 amino acids. V gave up 0 bases and J gave up 4 bases, with 13 bases separating them. The CDR3 spells CASSLDRQVRYGYTF. CDR3 DNA: TGTGCCAGCAGCTTGGATCGACAGGTTCGCTATGGCTACACCTTC.

This clone was picked up one time. J is TRBJ1-1 and V is TRBV5-8; D might be TRBD1 (6 bases). Germline V lookup: CDR1 SGHTS, CDR2 YDEGEE. This CDR3 is built from 15 residues. The V end was cut by 4 bases, the J end by 7 bases, with 20 bases between. The CDR3 sequence is CASSLEGGLVGEAFF. The CDR3 nucleotides read TGTGCCAGCAGCCTGGAGGGGGGGCTGGTCGGTGAAGCTTTCTTT.

The CDR3 protein is CASTPARTGGSAEAFF. The CDR3 region has the DNA TGTGCCAGCACCCCGGCGAGGACAGGGGGGTCCGCTGAAGCTTTCTTT. The J gene is TRBJ1-1, the V gene TRBV28; TRBD1 matches at 10 bases. J gave up 6 bases and V 7 bases, and 14 bases lay outside the gene matches. The germline V gene has CDR1 MDHEN and CDR2 SYDVKM. This CDR3 is 16 amino acids long.

This chain links TRBV15 with TRBJ1-1, with D hard to call. CDR1 and CDR2 from the germline V gene are LNHNV and YYDKDF (reference sequence). This CDR3 has 12 amino acids. V lost 5 bases and J lost 5, with 9 bases in between. CDR3 sequence reads: CATSGRLTEAFF. The CDR3 coding sequence is TGTGCCACCAGCGGGCGCTTGACTGAAGCTTTCTTT.

The J gene is TRBJ1-5, the V gene TRBV30, with 8 nucleotides matching TRBD1. This CDR3 has 13 amino acids. From germline, CDR1 is GTSNPN and CDR2 SVGIG (reference sequence). Trimming took 6 bases from V and 6 from J; bases not matched to a gene: 7. CDR3 DNA sequence: TGTGCCTGCGGGACAGGTCCTAGTCAGCCCCAGCATTTT. It is translated as CACGTGPSQPQHF.

V gene TRBV5-5 combines with J gene TRBJ2-3; D is perhaps TRBD2 (5 bases). Germline-derived CDR1 and CDR2 are SGHKS and YYEKEE (reference sequence). The germline V and J ends were trimmed by 1 base and 0 bases, with 12 bases remaining between them. This CDR3 is 16 amino acids long. CDR3 in amino acids: CASSLNGRMSTDTQYF. CDR3 coding DNA: TGTGCCAGCAGCTTGAATGGGAGAATGAGCACAGATACGCAGTATTTT.

This clone was seen just once. The chain carries TRBV28 and TRBJ2-7; tentative D call: TRBD2 (5 bases). Looked up from germline, CDR1 is MDHEN and CDR2 is SYDVKM. V was shortened by 10 bases and J by 2 bases, with 30 bases between the two germline ends. This CDR3 is built from 18 residues. The CDR3: CATHPGIAATFLTYEQYF. In DNA, the CDR3 is TGTGCCACCCATCCCGGGATAGCCGCAACTTTCCTTACCTACGAGCAGTACTTC.

V gene TRBV27 combines with J gene TRBJ2-7; maybe TRBD1 (6 bases). V dropped 6 bases and J dropped 3 bases, with 18 bases sitting between them. CDR3 length equals 15 residues. Germline loops: CDR1 MNHEY, CDR2 SMNVEV (reference sequence). CDR3 region: CASSHDRSGFYEQYF. CDR3 nucleotides: TGTGCCAGCAGCCATGACAGGTCTGGTTTCTACGAGCAGTACTTC.

This clone was counted a few times. V usage is TRBV11-3 and J usage is TRBJ2-6; 8 bases are shared with TRBD1. CDR1 is SGHNT and CDR2 is YENEEA in the germline V gene. V lost 3 bases, J lost 0 bases, and 4 bases stayed unmatched. CDR3 size: 17 residues. The CDR3 is CASSLWTGPSGANVLTF. The DNA for the CDR3 is TGTGCCAGCAGCTTGTGGACAGGGCCCTCTGGGGCCAACGTCCTGACTTTC. Drawing the rest from reference TRBV11-3 and TRBJ2-6, the complete variable domain is EAGVVQSPRYKIIEKKQPVAFWCNPISGHNTLYWYLQNLGQGPELLIRYENEEAVDDSQLPKDRFSAERLKGVDSTLKIQPAELGDSAVYLCASSLWTGPSGANVLTFGAGSRLTVL.

The chain links TRBV7-9 to TRBJ2-2; 11 bases map to TRBD2. V dropped 6 bases and J dropped 4; count of bases not matched to a gene: 13. CDR3 size: 18 residues. In germline, CDR1 is SEHNR, CDR2 FQNEAQ (reference sequence). CDR3 DNA: TGTGCCAGCAGTCTATCAATCGGGACTAGCGGCAGCACCGGGGAGCTGTTTTTT. Encoded protein: CASSLSIGTSGSTGELFF.

A single count supports this clone. The CDR3: CASSLTGTSANEQFF. CDR3 DNA: TGCGCCAGCAGCCTCACCGGGACTAGCGCGAATGAGCAGTTCTTC. The chain has TRBV5-1 and TRBJ2-1, with TRBD2 identical over 10 bases. With 4 bases clipped from V and 7 bases from J, the junction kept 8 bases outside the gene matches. Germline V gene sequence: CDR1 SGHRS, CDR2 YFSETQ. The CDR3 consists of 15 residues.

The chain employs TRBV7-3 and TRBJ1-1, with 10 bases matching TRBD1. CDR3 length equals 15 residues. The junction had 8 bases not matched to a gene; V was cut back by 5 bases and J by 5 bases. Germline CDR1 reads SGHTA; CDR2 reads FQGTGA. CDR3 sequence (DNA): TGTGCCAGCAGCCCTCACGCGGGACAGGGGACTGAAGCTTTCTTT. This encodes CASSPHAGQGTEAFF.

This chain uses TRBV5-4 with TRBJ2-7, with TRBD2 identical over 11 bases. After removal of 0 bases from V and 4 bases from J, the junction contained 3 bases not matched to a gene. CDR1 and CDR2 (germline): SGHNT, YYREEE (reference sequence). This CDR3 region has 15 residues. CDR3 sequence (DNA): TGTGCCAGCAGCTTGGTGGCTAGCGGGAGGTACGAGCAGTACTTC. This translates into CASSLVASGRYEQYF.

The chain recombines TRBV12-2 with TRBJ2-7; the D call of TRBD1 is as the table states it, not checked on the DNA. TRBV12-2 is shown as a pseudogene. This CDR3 contains 15 residues. CDR3: CASWALNRKSYEQYF. The CDR3 nucleotides are TGTGCAAGTTGGGCGTTAAATCGGAAGTCCTACGAGCAGTACTTC.

The chain combines TRBV2 with TRBJ1-5; no definite D call. The CDR3 extends over 14 amino acids. Looked up from germline, CDR1 is SNHLY and CDR2 is FYNNEI. The V end lost 4 bases, the J end lost 0 bases, and 7 bases lay between the germline ends. The CDR3 bases are TGTGCCAGCAGTGGGCAGAATAGCAATCAGCCCCAGCATTTT. As protein: CASSGQNSNQPQHF.

J is TRBJ2-7 and V is TRBV19; D is perhaps TRBD1 (6 bases). V lost 6 bases and J 4 bases, leaving 7 bases between the germline ends. The CDR3 loop spans 11 amino acids. The germline V gene encodes CDR1 LNHDA and CDR2 SQIVND (reference sequence). CDR3 nucleotide sequence: TGTGCCAGTAGCGGACAGTACGAGCAGTACTTC. Residues: CASSGQYEQYF.

To note about this clone: It is likely a read error, because the conserved phenylalanine at the end of the CDR3 is missing. The genes are TRBV29-1 and TRBJ1-2, with D possibly being TRBD1 (5 bases). CDR1 is SQVTM and CDR2 is ANQGSEA in the germline V gene. This CDR3 comprises 11 residues. V was clipped by 4 bases and J by 7 bases, with 10 bases between them. The DNA of the CDR3 is TGCAGCGTTGGACGGGGGAGTGGCTACACCCTC. Residues: CSVGRGSGYTL.

V usage is TRBV5-1 and J usage is TRBJ2-3, with 10 bases that match TRBD1. V was clipped by 0 bases and J by 4 bases; unmatched bases: 2. Germline V gene sequence: CDR1 SGHRS, CDR2 YFSETQ. This CDR3 comprises 15 residues. The CDR3 spells CASSLEGTGADTQYF. CDR3 nucleotides: TGCGCCAGCAGCTTGGAGGGGACAGGGGCAGATACGCAGTATTTT.

The gene calls are TRBV29-1 and TRBJ2-1; tentatively, D is TRBD1 (5 bases). Trimming removed 0 bases at V and 6 bases at J, with 9 bases between. CDR3 length: 13 amino acids. Germline assignment: CDR1 SQVTM and CDR2 ANQGSEA. Here the CDR3 reads CSVEEGVGNEQFF. The CDR3 bases are TGCAGCGTTGAAGAAGGGGTAGGCAATGAGCAGTTCTTC.

This chain links TRBV28 with TRBJ1-1, with a tentative D call TRBD1 (5 bases). V was trimmed by 5 bases and J by 1 base, leaving 14 bases between them. Germline CDR1 is MDHEN and CDR2 is SYDVKM. The CDR3 is made up of 15 amino acids. CDR3 loop: CASSPHIGQNTEAFF. DNA of the CDR3: TGTGCCAGCAGTCCGCATATCGGACAGAACACTGAAGCTTTCTTT.

V gene TRBV11-3 combines with J gene TRBJ2-5; 8 bases are shared with TRBD1. Trimming cost V 4 bases and J 5 bases; bases outside gene matches: 9. Germline-derived CDR1 and CDR2 are SGHNT and YENEEA. The CDR3 is 15 amino acids. CDR3 DNA: TGTGCCAGCAGCTCACCCTCAGGGGGCGCGGAGACCCAGTACTTC. Its translation is CASSSPSGGAETQYF.